This T cell receptor (beta chain) was identified during a study of cytomegalovirus exposure and HLA in healthy donors. In the study overall: Among the roughly 380 donors who were genotyped, 70% to 90% fell in the genetic ancestry cluster that is associated with self-reported Caucasian donors.

The ends lost 7 bases at V and 7 bases at J; junction bases unmatched: 12. The V gene's germline CDR1 is GTSNPN and CDR2 SVGIG (reference sequence). CDR3 length equals 15 residues. Primers: 60 Vbeta forward and 13 Jbeta reverse. The data were produced by immunoSEQ multiplex PCR, yet TCRdb's version contains in-frame clones alone and is incomplete. The data contain approximately 220,000 clones, around 80% of them singletons. The TCR comes from a girl aged 2 to 10 in good health and CMV-seronegative. Sequencing was carried out using PBMCs. V usage is TRBV30 and J usage is TRBJ1-5, with TRBD1 matching 11 bases. DNA of the CDR3: TGTGCCTTCGACTCGGACAGGGGGCGAAGACAGCCCCAGCATTTT. It yields the protein CAFDSDRGRRQPQHF.